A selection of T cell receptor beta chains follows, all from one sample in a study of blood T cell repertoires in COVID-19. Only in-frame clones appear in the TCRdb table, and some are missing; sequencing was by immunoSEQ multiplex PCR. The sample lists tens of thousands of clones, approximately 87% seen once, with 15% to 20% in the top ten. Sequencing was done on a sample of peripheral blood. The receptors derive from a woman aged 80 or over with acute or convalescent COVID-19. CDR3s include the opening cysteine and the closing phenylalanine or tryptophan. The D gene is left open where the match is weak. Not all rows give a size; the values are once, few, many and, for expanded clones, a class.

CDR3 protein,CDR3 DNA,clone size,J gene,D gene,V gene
CASSWGGSWADTQYF,TGTGCCAGCAGCTGGGGGGGCAGTTGGGCAGATACGCAGTATTTT,.,TRBJ2-3,.,TRBV13
CASSLGTYRGSSYEQYF,TGTGCCAGCAGCTTAGGGACTTACAGGGGGTCTTCCTACGAGCAGTACTTC,.,TRBJ2-7,TRBD1,TRBV11-2
CASSLEDSPYTEAFF,TGTGCCAGCAGCTTAGAGGACAGTCCCTACACTGAAGCTTTCTTT,.,TRBJ1-1,.,TRBV11-2
CASSPQKYQETQYF,TGTGCCAGCAGTCCACAGAAGTACCAAGAGACCCAGTACTTC,.,TRBJ2-5,.,TRBV2
CASSLAGPREQYF,TGCGCCAGCAGCTTGGCTGGGCCCAGAGAGCAGTACTTC,few,TRBJ2-7,.,TRBV5-1
CATSDSRQGWAGELFF,TGTGCCACCAGTGATTCCCGACAGGGGTGGGCCGGGGAGCTGTTTTTT,once,TRBJ2-2,TRBD1,TRBV24-1
CASSGWTEAFF,TGTGCCAGCTCCGGTTGGACTGAAGCTTTCTTT,.,TRBJ1-1,.,TRBV25-1
CASSDLYTDTEAFF,TGTGCCAGCAGTGATCTATATACGGACACTGAAGCTTTCTTT,.,TRBJ1-1,.,TRBV6-1
CASGGQGESSPLHF,TGTGCCAGCGGGGGACAGGGTGAGAGTTCACCCCTCCACTTT,few,TRBJ1-6,.,TRBV21-1
CASSPTKGQGIEKLFF,TGTGCCAGCAGCCCGACCAAGGGACAGGGAATAGAAAAACTGTTTTTT,.,TRBJ1-4,TRBD1,TRBV5-6